This T cell receptor (beta chain) was identified during a study of molecular identifiers for immune sequencing clone quantification. Previously described methods and listed TCR primers produced bulk TCR libraries. TCRdb re-analysed the PCR reads in MiXCR, keeping a single row per CDR3 protein. The sample lists approximately 550,000 distinct CDR3 sequences, over 20% occurring once. As regards this clonotype: This clone may be a read error of a much larger clone one base away.

V was pared by 3 bases and J by 6 bases, with 9 bases of the junction left unmatched. Germline CDR1 is SNHLY and CDR2 is FYNNEI. The CDR3 covers 15 residues. The receptor's source is a human donor in good health. Some libraries in this study had Jurkat cell RNA spiked in. This chain links TRBV2 with TRBJ2-7; 9 bases map to TRBD2. The sequencing sample was made of naive CD8+ T cells from blood, with Jurkat cell RNA spiked in. Noted subset: FACS-sorted CD8+CD4-CCR7+CD45RA+ naive T cells. CDR3 nucleotide sequence: TGTGCCAGCAGTGAGAAGGGACTAGCTAGGAGCGAGCAGTACTTC. This gives the protein CASSEKGLARSEQYF.